The T cell receptor (beta chain) under discussion was sequenced for a study of post-analysis software for immune sequencing data. Study background: The study covered relapsing-remitting, secondary progressive and progressive-relapsing courses of multiple sclerosis. Study results and limitations: Multiple sclerosis patients showed significantly lower normalized Chao1 diversity than controls did. Several TRBV segments were more frequent in patients than controls; TRBV5-6, TRBV5-1 and TRBV20-1 belonged to this group. Samples made in the same batch grouped tightly together by F measure.

The CDR3 has 16 residues. Trimming took off 0 bases at V and 0 bases at J, with 12 bases between the two ends. Germline assignment: CDR1 LNHNV and CDR2 YYDKDF (reference sequence). In its sample, this clonotype was seen once. Its antigen is not identified. Unique molecular identifiers were present in the TCR beta cDNA libraries. Each sample of about 1 to 10 million input T cells yielded 500,000 or so cDNA molecules, so each molecule approximated one T cell. MiXCR was run by TCRdb on the PCR reads, yielding one entry per CDR3 protein. The sample lists approximately 630,000 distinct CDR3 sequences, around 60% occurring once.

V gene TRBV15 combines with J gene TRBJ2-7, with a tentative D call TRBD1 (7 bases). Specimen: blood. The receptor comes from a girl aged 2 to 10 with multiple sclerosis. The CDR3 loop reads CATSREGRDSSYEQYV. The CDR3 DNA reads TGTGCCACCAGCAGAGAGGGGCGGGACAGCTCCTACGAGCAGTACGTC.